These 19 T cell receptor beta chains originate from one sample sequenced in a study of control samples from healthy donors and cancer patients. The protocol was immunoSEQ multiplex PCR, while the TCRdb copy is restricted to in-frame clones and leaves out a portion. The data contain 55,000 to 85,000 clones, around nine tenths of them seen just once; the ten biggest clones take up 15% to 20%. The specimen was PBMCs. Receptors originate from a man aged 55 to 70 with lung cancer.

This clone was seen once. CDR3 sequence (DNA): TGTGCCAGCAGTTCCGACAGGCTACGCACAGATACGCAGTATTTT. This encodes CASSSDRLRTDTQYF. V usage is TRBV27 and J usage is TRBJ2-3; D might be TRBD1 (6 bases). Trimming stripped 4 bases from V and 1 base from J, with 12 bases between. The CDR3 consists of 15 residues. Germline V CDR1 and CDR2: MNHEY, SMNVEV (reference sequence).

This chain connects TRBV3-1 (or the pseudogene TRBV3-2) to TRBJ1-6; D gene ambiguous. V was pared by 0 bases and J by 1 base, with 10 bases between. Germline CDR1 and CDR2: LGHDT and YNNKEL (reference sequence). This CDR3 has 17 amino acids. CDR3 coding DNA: TGTGCCAGCAGCCAAGAACTTCGAGTATCCTATAATTCACCCCTCCACTTT. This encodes CASSQELRVSYNSPLHF.

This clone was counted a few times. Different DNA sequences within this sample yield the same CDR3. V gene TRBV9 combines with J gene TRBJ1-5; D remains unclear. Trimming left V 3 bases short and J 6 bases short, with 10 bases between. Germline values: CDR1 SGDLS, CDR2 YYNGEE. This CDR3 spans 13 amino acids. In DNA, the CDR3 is TGTGCCAGCAGCGGGAGCCCGGGTCAGCCCCAGCATTTT. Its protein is CASSGSPGQPQHF.

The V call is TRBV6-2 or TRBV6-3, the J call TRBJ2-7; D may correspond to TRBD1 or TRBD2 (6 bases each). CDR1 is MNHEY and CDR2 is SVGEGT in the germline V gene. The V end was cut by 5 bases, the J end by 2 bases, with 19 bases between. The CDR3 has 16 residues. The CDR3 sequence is CASSRWGAGTTYEQYV. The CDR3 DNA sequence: TGTGCCAGCAGTCGCTGGGGGGCAGGGACAACCTACGAGCAGTACGTC.

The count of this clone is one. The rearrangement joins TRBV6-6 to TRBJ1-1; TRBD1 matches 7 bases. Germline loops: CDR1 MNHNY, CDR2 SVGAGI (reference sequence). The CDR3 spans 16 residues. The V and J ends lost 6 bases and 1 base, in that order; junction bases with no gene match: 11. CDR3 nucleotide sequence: TGTGCCAGCAGGCAACAGGGGATTAACAGGAACACTGAAGCTTTCTTT. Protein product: CASRQQGINRNTEAFF.

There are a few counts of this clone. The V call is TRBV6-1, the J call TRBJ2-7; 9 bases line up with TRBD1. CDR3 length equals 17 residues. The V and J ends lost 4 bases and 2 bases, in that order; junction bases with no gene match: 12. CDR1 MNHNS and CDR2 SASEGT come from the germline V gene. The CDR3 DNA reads TGTGCCAGCAGTGCCCGTTTTAACAGGGGGCTCCCCTACGAGCAGTACTTC. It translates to CASSARFNRGLPYEQYF.

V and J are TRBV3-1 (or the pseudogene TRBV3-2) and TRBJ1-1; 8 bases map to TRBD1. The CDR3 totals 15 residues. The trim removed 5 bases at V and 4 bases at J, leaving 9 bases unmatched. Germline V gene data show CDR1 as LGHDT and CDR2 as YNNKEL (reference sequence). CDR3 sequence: CASSNQGAPATEAFF. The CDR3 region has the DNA TGTGCCAGCAGCAATCAGGGGGCTCCGGCCACTGAAGCTTTCTTT.

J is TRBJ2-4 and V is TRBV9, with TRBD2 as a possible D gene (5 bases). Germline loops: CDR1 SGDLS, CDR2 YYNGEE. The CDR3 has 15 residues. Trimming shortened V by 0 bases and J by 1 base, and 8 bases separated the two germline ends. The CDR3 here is CASSVGTQAKNIQYF. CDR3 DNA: TGTGCCAGCAGCGTAGGGACTCAGGCCAAAAACATTCAGTACTTC. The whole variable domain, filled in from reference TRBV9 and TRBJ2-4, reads DSGVTQTPKHLITATGQRVTLRCSPRSGDLSVYWYQQSLDQGLQFLIQYYNGEERAKGNILERFSAQQFPDLHSELNLSSLELGDSALYFCASSVGTQAKNIQYFGAGTRLSVL.

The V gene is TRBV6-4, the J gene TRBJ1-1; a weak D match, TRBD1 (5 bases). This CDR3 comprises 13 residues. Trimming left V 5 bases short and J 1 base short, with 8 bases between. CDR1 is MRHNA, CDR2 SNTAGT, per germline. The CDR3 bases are TGTGCCAGCAGTACGGGGGAGAACACTGAAGCTTTCTTT. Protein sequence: CASSTGENTEAFF.

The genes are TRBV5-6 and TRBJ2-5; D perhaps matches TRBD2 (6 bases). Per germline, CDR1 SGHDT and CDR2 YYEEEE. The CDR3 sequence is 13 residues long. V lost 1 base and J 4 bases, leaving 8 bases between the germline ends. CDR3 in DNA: TGTGCCAGCAGCTTGCTAGCGAGAGAGACCCAGTACTTC. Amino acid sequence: CASSLLARETQYF.

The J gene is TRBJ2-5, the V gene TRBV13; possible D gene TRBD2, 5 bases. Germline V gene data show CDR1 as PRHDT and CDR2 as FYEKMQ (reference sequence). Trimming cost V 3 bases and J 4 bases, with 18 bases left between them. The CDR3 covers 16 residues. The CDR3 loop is CASSFEANPGLETQYF. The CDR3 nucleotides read TGTGCCAGCAGCTTTGAGGCCAACCCGGGGTTAGAGACCCAGTACTTC.

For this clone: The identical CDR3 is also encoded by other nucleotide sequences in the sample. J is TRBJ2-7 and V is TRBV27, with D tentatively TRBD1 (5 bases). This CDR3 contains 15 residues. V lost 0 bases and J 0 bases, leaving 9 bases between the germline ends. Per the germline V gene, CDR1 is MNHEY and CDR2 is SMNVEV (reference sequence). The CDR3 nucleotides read TGTGCCAGCAGTTTATCGGACGGACACTCCTACGAGCAGTACTTC. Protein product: CASSLSDGHSYEQYF.

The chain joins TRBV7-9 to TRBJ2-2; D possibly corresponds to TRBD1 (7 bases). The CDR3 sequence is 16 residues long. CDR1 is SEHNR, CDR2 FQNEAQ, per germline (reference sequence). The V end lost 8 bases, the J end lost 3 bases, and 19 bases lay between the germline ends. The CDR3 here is CASQGRTGQHTGELFF. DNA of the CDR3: TGTGCCAGCCAGGGGAGGACAGGACAACACACCGGGGAGCTGTTTTTT.

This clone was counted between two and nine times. The CDR3 sequence: CASSLAGQGIQGYTF. As DNA, the CDR3 is TGTGCCAGCAGCTTAGCTGGACAGGGGATACAGGGCTACACCTTC. The chain has TRBV7-9 and TRBJ1-2, with TRBD1 identical over 9 bases. CDR1 and CDR2 (germline): SEHNR, FQNEAQ (reference sequence). With 0 bases clipped from V and 8 bases from J, the junction kept 7 bases outside the gene matches. This CDR3 is 15 amino acids long.

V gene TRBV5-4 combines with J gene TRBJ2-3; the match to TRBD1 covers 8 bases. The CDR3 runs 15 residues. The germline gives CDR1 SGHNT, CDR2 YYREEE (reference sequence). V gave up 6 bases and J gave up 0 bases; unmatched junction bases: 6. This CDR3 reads CASKGRTGSTDTQYF. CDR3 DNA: TGTGCCAGCAAGGGGAGGACAGGGAGCACAGATACGCAGTATTTT.

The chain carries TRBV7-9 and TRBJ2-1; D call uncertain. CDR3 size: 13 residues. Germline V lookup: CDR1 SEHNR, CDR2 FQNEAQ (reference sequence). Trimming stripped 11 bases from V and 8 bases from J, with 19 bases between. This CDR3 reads CALGPGSGDEQFF. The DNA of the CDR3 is TGTGCCTTAGGGCCGGGTAGTGGCGATGAGCAGTTCTTC. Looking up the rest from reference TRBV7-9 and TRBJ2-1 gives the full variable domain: DTGVSQNPRHKITKRGQNVTFRCDPISEHNRLYWYRQTLGQGPEFLTYFQNEAQLEKSRLLSDRFSAERPKGSFSTLEIQRTEQGDSAMYLCALGPGSGDEQFFGPGTRLTVL.

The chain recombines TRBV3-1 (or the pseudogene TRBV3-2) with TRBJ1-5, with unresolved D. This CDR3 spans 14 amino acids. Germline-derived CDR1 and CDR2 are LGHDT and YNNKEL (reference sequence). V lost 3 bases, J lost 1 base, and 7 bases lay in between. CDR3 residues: CASSQDGSNQPQHF. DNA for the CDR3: TGTGCCAGCAGCCAGGACGGGAGCAATCAGCCCCAGCATTTT.

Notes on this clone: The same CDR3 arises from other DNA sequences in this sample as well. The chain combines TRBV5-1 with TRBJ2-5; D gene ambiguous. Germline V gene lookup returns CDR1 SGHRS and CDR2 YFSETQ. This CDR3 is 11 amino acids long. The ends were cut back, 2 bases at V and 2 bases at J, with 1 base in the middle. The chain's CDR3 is CASSLQETQYF. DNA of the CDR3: TGCGCCAGCAGCTTACAAGAGACCCAGTACTTC.

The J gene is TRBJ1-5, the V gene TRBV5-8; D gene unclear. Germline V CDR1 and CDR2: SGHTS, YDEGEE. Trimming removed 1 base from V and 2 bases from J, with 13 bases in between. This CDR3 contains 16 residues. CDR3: CASSLSGYRGNQPQHF. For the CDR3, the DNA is TGTGCCAGCAGCTTGTCGGGTTATAGGGGCAATCAGCCCCAGCATTTT. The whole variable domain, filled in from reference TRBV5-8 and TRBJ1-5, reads EAGVTQSPTHLIKTRGQQATLRCSPISGHTSVYWYQQALGLGLQFLLWYDEGEERNRGNFPPRFSGRQFPNYSSELNVNALELEDSALYLCASSLSGYRGNQPQHFGDGTRLSIL.